This T cell receptor (beta chain) was identified in a study of blood T cell repertoires in COVID-19 (dated by TCRdb to the early 2020s). Regarding the complete study: Samples from collaborators originated in the United States, Italy and Spain and spanned both the acute and convalescent phases of COVID-19. The prospective study material was composed of cDNA or gDNA derived from T cells, B-cell-depleted T cells, or PBMCs. The repertoires were released in a freely available public database intended as a resource for research on the immune response to SARS-CoV-2. Deeply sampled blood TCRbeta repertoires from subjects exposed to, actively infected with, or recovered from COVID-19 were included in the dataset. HLA class I and class II types, where available, came from metadata supplied by the sample provider rather than from assay-based typing. Sample metadata almost always included a de-identified subject ID, COVID-19 status, age in years and sex. Samples were obtained from the ongoing ImmuneRACE study (first 160 participants) and from 1,000 to 1,500 subjects provided by 6 global collaborators.

Enrolling through a virtual design, the prospective study's participants ranged in age from roughly 18 to 95 years and lived across some 22 United States geographic areas. In the prospective study, participants were assigned to cohorts based on the clinical history participants reported in a screening survey and a study questionnaire. In the prospective study, mobile phlebotomists collected whole blood, serum and a nasopharyngeal or oropharyngeal swab from each participant. Prospective study participants could optionally give additional blood draws and questionnaires over an approximately 2-month period. Before DNA extraction, prospective study blood samples were shipped either frozen or at room temperature. To note about this clone: Its antigen is unknown. Per-base qualities were not stored, and no clone one base away is much larger.

The paper as a whole reports these results and caveats: The quantity of clinical and demographic metadata differed by source and by participant and was supplied without curation.

Cut back by 3 bases and 0 bases, the V and J ends lie 6 bases apart. Including cysteine and phenylalanine, the CDR3 has 14 amino acids. Only the CDR3 portion is preserved as DNA: 42 bases, with reading frame beginning at the first base. Looking up the germline V gene yields CDR1 SGHDN and CDR2 FVKESK. TCRbeta CDR3 regions were amplified from genomic DNA by means of the immunoSEQ Assay, a bias-controlled multiplex PCR. The source study handled its data this way. Within the assay, amplification of reference gene primers was used to estimate how many nucleated cells each sample contained. To quantify the absolute abundance of each unique TCRbeta CDR3 rearrangement, sequence reads were collapsed and filtered. For each sample, productive Simpson clonality was calculated as the square root of Simpson's diversity index across productive rearrangements. The table was pulled from immuneACCESS by TCRdb, which kept in-frame rearrangements only. Such tables lose some clones; where checked, under half of the loss comes from unresolved V genes, and the rest has no known cause. From that table come the V and J calls and clone size; the DNA was used to work out D and trimming. This sample is represented by approximately 180,000 clones; roughly 90% of them were singletons. Roughly 1.2% of the sample rests with the top ten.

The sequence was obtained from a human donor with acute COVID-19. The donor label of this sample is uncertain. Recombination joined TRBV14 with TRBJ1-3; the D gene identity is not certain. The sample was PBMCs or T cells enriched from blood (not recorded which). The DNA is TGTGCCAGCAGCCAGGCAGTCTCTGGAAACACCATATATTTT. Its protein reads: CASSQAVSGNTIYF. The full variable domain, with segments outside the CDR3 supplied by the reference TRBV14 and TRBJ1-3 proteins, appears as EAGVTQFPSHSVIEKGQTVTLRCDPISGHDNLYWYRRVMGKEIKFLLHFVKESKQDESGMPNNRFLAERTGGTYSTLKVQPAELEDSGVYFCASSQAVSGNTIYFGEGSWLTVV.